Here is one TCR beta chain with its context. Its antigen is currently unknown. V lost 3 bases, J lost 7 bases, and 10 bases stayed unmatched. The CDR3 sequence is 17 residues long. The germline gives CDR1 MNHEY, CDR2 SMNVEV (reference sequence). These data come from a study of beta chain features in type 1 diabetes. Study-wide points: For Type 1 diabetes patients, all four CD4+ subsets carried TCRB CDR3s that were moderately but significantly shorter. PCR might preferentially amplify shorter templates, equally in patients and controls.

Expressed TCRB transcripts were sequenced after all isolated RNA was converted to cDNA. Using immunoSEQ multiplex PCR, the repertoire was profiled, and TCRdb retains in-frame clones only, with some absent. The sample consists of roughly 300,000 clones, around 15% of them appearing once. This receptor was identified in a man aged 25 to 45 in good health. The sample taken for sequencing was central memory CD4+ T cells from blood. V is TRBV27 and J is TRBJ1-6, with 9 bases lining up with TRBD1. CDR3 region: CASSLGTNRGPNSPLHF. DNA for the CDR3: TGTGCCAGCAGTTTGGGGACTAACAGGGGGCCGAATTCACCCCTCCACTTT.